These 6 T cell receptor beta chains were all obtained from the same sample, sequenced in a study of blood T cell repertoires in COVID-19. The protocol was immunoSEQ multiplex PCR, while the TCRdb copy is restricted to in-frame clones and leaves out a portion. The sample records 100,000 to 110,000 clones, approximately 89% being singletons. The sample consisted of peripheral blood. Receptor source: a man in his fifties or sixties with active COVID-19.

The CDR3 nucleotides read TGTGCCAGCAGCTTAGGGCTAGCAGACTACAATGAGCAGTTCTTC. Its protein is CASSLGLADYNEQFF. The V gene is TRBV11-3, the J gene TRBJ2-1, with D tentatively TRBD2 (5 bases). The V gene's germline CDR1 is SGHNT and CDR2 YENEEA. The CDR3 has 15 amino acids. V lost 1 base and J 3 bases, leaving 10 bases between the germline ends.

This clone occurred once. The genes are TRBV25-1 and TRBJ1-1; D gene ambiguous. V was trimmed by 1 base and J by 4 bases, leaving 19 bases between them. CDR1 is MGHDK and CDR2 is SYGVNS in the germline V gene. The CDR3 has 17 residues. In DNA, the CDR3 is TGTGCCAGCAGTGAATTTGTGGAGGGAAGGGTCTCCACTGAAGCTTTCTTT. Amino acids: CASSEFVEGRVSTEAFF.

The chain joins TRBV19 to TRBJ2-1; 9 bases agree with TRBD1. V lost 5 bases, J lost 5 bases, and 7 bases stayed unmatched. This CDR3 spans 15 amino acids. The germline V gene has CDR1 LNHDA and CDR2 SQIVND (reference sequence). In DNA, the CDR3 is TGTGCCAGTAGTCCCAGGACAGGGGCGGACAATGAGCAGTTCTTC. Protein sequence: CASSPRTGADNEQFF.

The V gene is TRBV19, the J gene TRBJ2-5; the match to TRBD2 covers 15 bases. Germline V CDR1 and CDR2: LNHDA, SQIVND (reference sequence). V shed 6 bases and J 2 bases; nucleotides not matched to a gene: 7. The CDR3 is 17 amino acids. CDR3 bases: TGTGCCAGTAGCCCTGGGACTAGCGGGAGGAGTCAAGAGACCCAGTACTTC. It codes for CASSPGTSGRSQETQYF.

This clone occurred once. This chain connects TRBV5-4 to TRBJ1-5; 7 positions agree with TRBD1. The CDR3 length is 16 residues. Germline CDR1 is SGHNT and CDR2 is YYREEE (reference sequence). The junction had 7 bases not matched to a gene; V was cut back by 4 bases and J by 0 bases. CDR3 DNA sequence: TGTGCCAGCAGCACGGGCGGACAGGATAGCAATCAGCCCCAGCATTTT. This translates into CASSTGGQDSNQPQHF.

The chain carries TRBV6-1 and TRBJ1-5; D ambiguous. The CDR3 runs 14 residues. V was pared by 1 base and J by 4 bases, with 8 bases between. Germline V CDR1 and CDR2: MNHNS, SASEGT. The CDR3, as DNA: TGTGCCAGCAGTGAAGTGGGAGGGAATCAGCCCCAGCATTTT. It is translated as CASSEVGGNQPQHF.